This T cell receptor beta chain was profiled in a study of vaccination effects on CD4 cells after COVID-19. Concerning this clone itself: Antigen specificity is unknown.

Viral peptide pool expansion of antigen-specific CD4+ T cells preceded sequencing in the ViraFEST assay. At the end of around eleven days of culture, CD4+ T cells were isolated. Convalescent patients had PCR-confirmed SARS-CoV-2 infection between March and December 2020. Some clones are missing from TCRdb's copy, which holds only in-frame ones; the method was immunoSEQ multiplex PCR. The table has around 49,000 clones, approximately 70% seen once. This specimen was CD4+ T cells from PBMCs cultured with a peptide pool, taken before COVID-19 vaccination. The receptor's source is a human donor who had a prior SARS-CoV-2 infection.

The CDR3 region has the DNA TGTGCCAGCTCCAGACAGAACACTGAAGCTTTCTTT. Its protein is CASSRQNTEAFF. The genes are TRBV2 and TRBJ1-1; D is unclear. Trimming stripped 8 bases from V and 1 base from J, with 8 bases between. The CDR3 is 12 amino acids. The germline V gene encodes CDR1 SNHLY and CDR2 FYNNEI.